The 30 T cell receptor beta chains presented below share a single source sample, sequenced in a study of blood T cell repertoires in COVID-19. Libraries were prepared by immunoSEQ multiplex PCR; TCRdb keeps only in-frame clonotypes and omits some of them. In the table there are hundreds of thousands of clones, 88% of which are singletons. The sample comprised PBMCs or T cells enriched from blood (not recorded which). These receptors all come from a woman aged 60-75 years in a cohort exposed to, infected with or recovered from COVID-19 (not recorded which).

The V and J genes are TRBV25-1 and TRBJ1-1; 7 nucleotides line up with TRBD1. Per the germline V gene, CDR1 is MGHDK and CDR2 is SYGVNS. The CDR3 is 15 residues long. V lost 2 bases to trimming and J lost 4 bases; unmatched junction nucleotides: 7. This CDR3 reads CASSEMKGAGTEAFF. The CDR3 bases are TGTGCCAGCAGTGAAATGAAGGGGGCAGGCACTGAAGCTTTCTTT.

CDR3 region: CSARVRYGYTF. The CDR3 DNA reads TGCAGTGCTAGAGTCCGCTATGGCTACACCTTC. The rearrangement uses TRBV20-1 and TRBJ1-2, with unresolved D. Trimming stripped 1 base from V and 4 bases from J, with 4 bases between. From germline, CDR1 is DFQATT and CDR2 SNEGSKA (reference sequence). This CDR3 has 11 residues.

V and J are TRBV2 and TRBJ2-3; 7 nucleotides match TRBD2. Germline CDR1 and CDR2: SNHLY and FYNNEI. Losses at the gene ends were 2 bases for V and 6 bases for J; bases not matched to a gene: 5. CDR3 length equals 14 residues. This CDR3 reads CASSESSGEDTQYF. As DNA, the CDR3 is TGTGCCAGCAGTGAATCGAGCGGGGAGGATACGCAGTATTTT.

The chain uses TRBV7-9 and TRBJ2-7; TRBD1 agrees at 10 bases. In germline, CDR1 is SEHNR, CDR2 FQNEAQ (reference sequence). Trimming cost V 5 bases and J 0 bases; bases outside gene matches: 10. This CDR3 has 17 residues. CDR3 coding DNA: TGTGCCAGCAGCCTTACGACCCGACAGGGGGCCTCCTACGAGCAGTACTTC. Amino acids: CASSLTTRQGASYEQYF.

V is TRBV7-9 and J is TRBJ1-1; D remains unclear. The V end was cut by 5 bases, the J end by 6 bases, with 7 bases between. The CDR3 is 11 amino acids. Germline lookup yields CDR1 SEHNR and CDR2 FQNEAQ (reference sequence). The CDR3 DNA sequence: TGTGCCAGCAGCCAAACTTCTGAAGCTTTCTTT. The encoded protein is CASSQTSEAFF.

This rearrangement joins TRBV18 to TRBJ2-7; 11 bases are shared with TRBD1. CDR1 is KGHSH, CDR2 LQKENI, per germline. The CDR3 has 15 residues. Trimming cost V 5 bases and J 0 bases; bases outside gene matches: 3. CDR3 sequence reads: CASSAGTGGSYEQYF. CDR3 DNA sequence: TGTGCCAGCTCAGCCGGGACAGGGGGCTCCTACGAGCAGTACTTC.

This rearrangement joins TRBV19 to TRBJ1-2, with D perhaps TRBD1 (5 bases). Per the germline V gene, CDR1 is LNHDA and CDR2 is SQIVND (reference sequence). V was clipped by 3 bases and J by 4 bases, with 12 bases between them. There are 14 residues in the CDR3. The CDR3 sequence is CASSMGRASYGYTF. CDR3 DNA sequence: TGTGCCAGTAGTATGGGCAGGGCATCCTATGGCTACACCTTC. Supplemented by reference TRBV19 and TRBJ1-2, the full variable domain reads DGGITQSPKYLFRKEGQNVTLSCEQNLNHDAMYWYRQDPGQGLRLIYYSQIVNDFQKGDIAEGYSVSREKKESFPLTVTSAQKNPTAFYLCASSMGRASYGYTFGSGTRLTVV.

The CDR3 DNA sequence: TGTGCCTGGAGTGTCGGGACATTGAACACTGAAGCTTTCTTT. Encoded protein: CAWSVGTLNTEAFF. The rearrangement joins TRBV30 to TRBJ1-1, with TRBD1 as a possible D gene (6 bases). Germline-derived CDR1 and CDR2 are GTSNPN and SVGIG (reference sequence). V lost 0 bases and J 0 bases, leaving 8 bases between the germline ends. The CDR3 runs to 14 residues.

The V and J genes are TRBV5-1 and TRBJ2-7; 8 bases match TRBD1. Per germline, CDR1 SGHRS and CDR2 YFSETQ. The junction had 9 bases not matched to a gene; V was cut back by 2 bases and J by 5 bases. The CDR3 has 15 amino acids. The CDR3 nucleotides are TGCGCCAGCAGCTTAGCCGAGGACAGGGCCCACGAGCAGTACTTC. Protein: CASSLAEDRAHEQYF.

The rearrangement joins TRBV13 to TRBJ1-1, with TRBD1 identical over 7 bases. The CDR3 consists of 15 residues. Germline loops: CDR1 PRHDT, CDR2 FYEKMQ (reference sequence). The V and J ends lost 4 bases and 4 bases, in that order; junction bases with no gene match: 9. The CDR3 DNA reads as TGTGCCAGCAGCTATGACAGGGCCCCGGGCACTGAAGCTTTCTTT. This sequence encodes CASSYDRAPGTEAFF.

V is TRBV2 and J is TRBJ2-1, with 8 bases lining up with TRBD2. After removal of 4 bases from V and 8 bases from J, the junction contained 4 bases not matched to a gene. CDR3 length: 13 amino acids. Germline CDR1 reads SNHLY; CDR2 reads FYNNEI. CDR3 nucleotides: TGTGCCAGCAGTGTCGTGACTAGCGATGAGCAGTTCTTC. It encodes CASSVVTSDEQFF.

In this sample, this clone turned up once. Other DNA sequences in the same sample also yield this CDR3. The chain couples TRBV5-1 to TRBJ2-6; D not certain. There are 15 residues in the CDR3. Between the trimmed V and J ends, which lost 1 base and 1 base, there was a span of 6 bases. Germline CDR1 reads SGHRS; CDR2 reads YFSETQ. The CDR3 reads CASSLTASGANVLTF. The CDR3, as DNA: TGCGCCAGCAGCTTGACAGCTTCTGGGGCCAACGTCCTGACTTTC.

The CDR3 loop is CASSLASYTRNQPQHF. The CDR3 coding sequence is TGTGCCAGCAGCTTAGCATCGTATACTCGCAATCAGCCCCAGCATTTT. This chain uses TRBV7-8 with TRBJ1-5; no firm D call. Looked up from germline, CDR1 is SGHVS and CDR2 is FQNEAQ. V was shortened by 0 bases and J by 2 bases, with 11 bases between the two germline ends. This CDR3 is built from 16 residues.

This chain uses TRBV19 with TRBJ2-4; D might be TRBD2 (7 bases). V dropped 11 bases and J dropped 0 bases, with 17 bases sitting between them. There are 15 residues in the CDR3. Per the germline V gene, CDR1 is LNHDA and CDR2 is SQIVND (reference sequence). The CDR3 here is CASSWGGGAKNIQYF. Written as DNA, the CDR3 is TGTGCCTCTTCCTGGGGAGGGGGAGCCAAAAACATTCAGTACTTC.

The V and J genes are TRBV27 and TRBJ2-3; D is unclear. The CDR3 is 16 residues long. Looked up from germline, CDR1 is MNHEY and CDR2 is SMNVEV (reference sequence). The germline V and J ends were trimmed by 7 bases and 0 bases, with 17 bases remaining between them. CDR3 protein: CASTPLPVSSTDTQYF. CDR3 in DNA: TGTGCCAGCACCCCCCTCCCGGTGTCTAGCACAGATACGCAGTATTTT.

This sequence joins TRBV5-4 and TRBJ2-7, with D perhaps TRBD2 (5 bases). The CDR3 extends over 16 amino acids. CDR1 and CDR2 from the germline V gene are SGHNT and YYREEE (reference sequence). Trimming took 5 bases from V and 0 from J, leaving 18 bases between them. The CDR3 reads CASRRVGGNFSYEQYF. The DNA of the CDR3 is TGTGCCAGCAGGAGGGTCGGAGGCAACTTCTCCTACGAGCAGTACTTC.

The chain joins TRBV27 to TRBJ2-7; 10 bases fit TRBD2. There are 18 residues in the CDR3. The germline gives CDR1 MNHEY, CDR2 SMNVEV (reference sequence). V dropped 1 base and J dropped 4; count of bases not matched to a gene: 13. DNA of the CDR3: TGTGCCAGCAGTTTATGGGGAACCGTAGCGGGAGGACTATACGAGCAGTACTTC. As protein: CASSLWGTVAGGLYEQYF.

The chain has TRBV15 and TRBJ1-2; maybe TRBD1 (6 bases). This CDR3 comprises 16 residues. V was cut by 3 bases and J by 2 bases, with 16 bases left in between. Per the germline V gene, CDR1 is LNHNV and CDR2 is YYDKDF (reference sequence). The CDR3 reads CATSRPTRGLNYGYTF. The CDR3 bases are TGTGCCACCAGCAGGCCTACCAGGGGATTAAACTATGGCTACACCTTC.

This chain joins TRBV21-1 and TRBJ1-3; the table's D call TRBD1 went unverified against the DNA. TRBV21-1 is shown as a pseudogene. The CDR3 runs 15 residues. The CDR3 region is CASSRGTGEGNTIYF. The CDR3 nucleotides read TGTGCCAGCAGCAGGGGGACAGGGGAAGGAAACACCATATATTTT.

The gene calls are TRBV28 and TRBJ1-3, with D unresolved. Germline V CDR1 and CDR2: MDHEN, SYDVKM. Trimming pared 7 bases from V and 0 bases from J, leaving 16 bases between. The CDR3 covers 16 residues. The CDR3 nucleotides are TGTGCCAGCATTCGAGGGAACCTACTCTCTGGAAACACCATATATTTT. Translation gives CASIRGNLLSGNTIYF. Full variable domain (rest looked up from reference TRBV28 and TRBJ1-3): DVKVTQSSRYLVKRTGEKVFLECVQDMDHENMFWYRQDPGLGLRLIYFSYDVKMKEKGDIPEGYSVSREKKERFSLILESASTNQTSMYLCASIRGNLLSGNTIYFGEGSWLTVV.

This chain connects TRBV30 to TRBJ1-5, with 7 bases that match TRBD1. V lost 3 bases to trimming and J lost 1 base; unmatched junction nucleotides: 6. The CDR3 is 15 amino acids. Per the germline V gene, CDR1 is GTSNPN and CDR2 is SVGIG (reference sequence). CDR3 bases: TGTGCCTGGAGAAGGCCAGGGGGGAGCAATCAGCCCCAGCATTTT. Protein: CAWRRPGGSNQPQHF.

A few counts support this clone. The chain couples TRBV27 to TRBJ2-7; tentative D call: TRBD2 (6 bases). V shed 0 bases and J shed 7 bases, with 7 bases lying between them. This CDR3 has 12 amino acids. CDR1 and CDR2 (germline): MNHEY, SMNVEV (reference sequence). The chain's CDR3 is CASSLSAGEQYF. CDR3 nucleotides: TGTGCCAGCAGTTTATCGGCGGGGGAGCAGTACTTC.

The rearrangement links TRBV28 to TRBJ1-1; 11 bases are a match to TRBD1. V trimming: 6 bases; J trimming: 5 bases; junction bases outside the gene matches: 5. CDR3 length: 14 amino acids. Germline V CDR1 and CDR2: MDHEN, SYDVKM. In DNA form, the CDR3 reads TGTGCCAGCAGCGGGACAGGGGGTTGGACTGAAGCTTTCTTT. This translates into CASSGTGGWTEAFF.

The chain couples TRBV28 to TRBJ2-1; 13 bases map to TRBD2. V shed 10 bases, J shed 2 bases, and the junction held 8 bases outside the gene matches. There are 16 residues in the CDR3. Germline V gives CDR1 MDHEN, CDR2 SYDVKM. This CDR3 reads CATRTSGSPPYNEQFF. CDR3 nucleotides: TGTGCCACCCGGACTAGCGGGAGCCCTCCCTACAATGAGCAGTTCTTC.

The CDR3 protein is CASSLGIDQPQHF. The CDR3 DNA reads as TGTGCCAGCAGTTTGGGCATCGATCAGCCCCAGCATTTT. This chain links TRBV12-3 or TRBV12-4 with TRBJ1-5; D is unclear. This CDR3 contains 13 residues. V was trimmed by 3 bases and J by 5 bases, leaving 8 bases between them.

The chain has TRBV2 and TRBJ2-7; 9 nucleotides match TRBD1. The CDR3 has 16 amino acids. The J segment lost 3 bases and the V segment lost 7 bases, leaving 13 bases of the junction unmatched. The germline gives CDR1 SNHLY, CDR2 FYNNEI. CDR3 region: CASIRDRALLLYEQYF. The DNA for the CDR3 is TGTGCCAGCATCCGGGACAGGGCGCTTCTCCTCTACGAGCAGTACTTC.

The chain carries TRBV6-1 and TRBJ1-3; D not certain. Germline CDR1 is MNHNS and CDR2 is SASEGT. The CDR3 covers 15 residues. V dropped 1 base and J dropped 0 bases, with 7 bases sitting between them. The CDR3 DNA reads TGTGCCAGCAGTGAAGGACTCCGCTCTGGAAACACCATATATTTT. Protein product: CASSEGLRSGNTIYF.

This clone has just one count. V gene TRBV7-3 combines with J gene TRBJ1-3; D possibly corresponds to TRBD1 (6 bases). The germline V gene has CDR1 SGHTA and CDR2 FQGTGA. Trimming stripped 5 bases from V and 2 bases from J, with 13 bases between. The CDR3 consists of 15 residues. In DNA, the CDR3 is TGTGCCAGCAGCCGAGACGGGGGGCCTGGAAACACCATATATTTT. Its translation is CASSRDGGPGNTIYF. The full variable domain, in which reference TRBV7-3 and TRBJ1-3 provide the parts outside the CDR3, is GAGVSQTPSNKVTEKGKYVELRCDPISGHTALYWYRQSLGQGPEFLIYFQGTGAADDSGLPNDRFFAVRPEGSVSTLKIQRTERGDSAVYLCASSRDGGPGNTIYFGEGSWLTVV.

J is TRBJ2-7 and V is TRBV7-2; the D is unclear. V lost 3 bases to trimming and J lost 4 bases, with 16 bases between them. Germline V lookup: CDR1 SGHTA, CDR2 FQGNSA. The CDR3 is made up of 15 amino acids. CDR3 bases: TGTGCCAGCAGCTTTGTAGCAGTAGGTCAGTACGAGCAGTACTTC. It yields the protein CASSFVAVGQYEQYF.

This clone was observed a single time. The chain uses TRBV28 and TRBJ2-1, with 10 bases identical to TRBD2. Per germline, CDR1 MDHEN and CDR2 SYDVKM. Germline trimming cut 7 bases from V and 4 bases from J; bases unmatched to any gene: 7. The CDR3 covers 15 residues. The CDR3 DNA sequence: TGTGCCAGCACCAGCGGACTAGCGGTATACAATGAGCAGTTCTTC. Its protein is CASTSGLAVYNEQFF. The full variable domain, completed using reference TRBV28 and TRBJ2-1, is DVKVTQSSRYLVKRTGEKVFLECVQDMDHENMFWYRQDPGLGLRLIYFSYDVKMKEKGDIPEGYSVSREKKERFSLILESASTNQTSMYLCASTSGLAVYNEQFFGPGTRLTVL.